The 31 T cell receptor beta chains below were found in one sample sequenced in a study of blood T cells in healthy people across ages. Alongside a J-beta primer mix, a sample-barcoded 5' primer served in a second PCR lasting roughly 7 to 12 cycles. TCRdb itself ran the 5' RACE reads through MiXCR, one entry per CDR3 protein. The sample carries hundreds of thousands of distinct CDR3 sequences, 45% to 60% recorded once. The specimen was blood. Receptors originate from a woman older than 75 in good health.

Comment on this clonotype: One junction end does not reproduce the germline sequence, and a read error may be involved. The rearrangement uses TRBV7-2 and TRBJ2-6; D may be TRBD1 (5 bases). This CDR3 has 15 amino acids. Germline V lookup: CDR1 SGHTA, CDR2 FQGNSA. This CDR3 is CASSPLGSGANVPTF. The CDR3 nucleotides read TGTGCCAGCAGCCCCTTGGGCTCTGGGGCCAACGTCCCGACTTTC. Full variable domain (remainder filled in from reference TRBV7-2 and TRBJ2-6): GAGVSQSPSNKVTEKGKDVELRCDPISGHTALYWYRQSLGQGLEFLIYFQGNSAPDKSGLPSDRFSAERTGGSVSTLTIQRTQQEDSAVYLCASSPLGSGANVPTFGAGSRLTVL.

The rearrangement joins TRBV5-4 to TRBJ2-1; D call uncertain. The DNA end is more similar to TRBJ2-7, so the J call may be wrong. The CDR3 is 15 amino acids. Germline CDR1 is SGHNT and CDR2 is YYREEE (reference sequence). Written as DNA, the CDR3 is TGTGCCAGCAGCATGGTAGTTAGCTCCTACAATGAGCAGTACTTC. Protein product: CASSMVVSSYNEQYF.

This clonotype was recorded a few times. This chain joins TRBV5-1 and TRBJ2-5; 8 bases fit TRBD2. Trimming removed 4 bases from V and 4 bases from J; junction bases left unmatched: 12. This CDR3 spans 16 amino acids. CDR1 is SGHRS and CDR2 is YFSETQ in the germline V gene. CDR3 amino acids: CASSLPGLAGSETQYF. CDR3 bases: TGCGCCAGCAGCCTACCCGGACTAGCAGGGTCAGAGACCCAGTACTTC. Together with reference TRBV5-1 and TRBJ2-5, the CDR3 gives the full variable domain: KAGVTQTPRYLIKTRGQQVTLSCSPISGHRSVSWYQQTPGQGLQFLFEYFSETQRNKGNFPGRFSGRQFSNSRSEMNVSTLELGDSALYLCASSLPGLAGSETQYFGPGTRLLVL.

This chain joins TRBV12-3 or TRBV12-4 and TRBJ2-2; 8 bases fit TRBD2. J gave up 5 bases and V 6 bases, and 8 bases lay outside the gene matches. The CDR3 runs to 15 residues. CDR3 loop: CASSRGSGTTGELFF. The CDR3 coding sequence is TGTGCCAGCAGCAGAGGTAGCGGGACAACCGGGGAGCTGTTTTTT.

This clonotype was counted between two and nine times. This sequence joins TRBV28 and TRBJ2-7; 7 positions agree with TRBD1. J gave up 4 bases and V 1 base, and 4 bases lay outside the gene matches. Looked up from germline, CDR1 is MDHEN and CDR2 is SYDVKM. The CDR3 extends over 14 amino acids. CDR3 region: CASSLFGTAYEQYF. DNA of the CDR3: TGTGCCAGCAGTTTATTCGGGACAGCGTACGAGCAGTACTTC.

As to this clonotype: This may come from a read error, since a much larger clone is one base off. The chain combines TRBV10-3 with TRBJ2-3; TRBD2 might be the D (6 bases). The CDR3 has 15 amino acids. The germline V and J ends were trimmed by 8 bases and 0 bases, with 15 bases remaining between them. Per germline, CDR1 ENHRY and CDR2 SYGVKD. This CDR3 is CAILREETSTDTQYF. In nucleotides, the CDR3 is TGTGCCATCCTTAGGGAGGAGACTAGCACAGATACGCAGTATTTT.

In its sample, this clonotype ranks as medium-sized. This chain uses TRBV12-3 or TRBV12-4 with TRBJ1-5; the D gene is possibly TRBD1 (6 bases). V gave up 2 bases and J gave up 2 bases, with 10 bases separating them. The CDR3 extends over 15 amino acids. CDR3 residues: CASSLTGARNQPQHF. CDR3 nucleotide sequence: TGTGCCAGCAGTTTAACGGGGGCTCGCAATCAGCCCCAGCATTTT.

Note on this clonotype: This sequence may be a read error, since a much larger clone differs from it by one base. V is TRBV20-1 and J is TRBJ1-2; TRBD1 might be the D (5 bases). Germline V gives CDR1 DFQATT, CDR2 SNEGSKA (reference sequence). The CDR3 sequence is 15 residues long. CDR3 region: CSASNPSRPQWGYAF. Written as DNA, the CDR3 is TGCAGTGCTAGCAACCCCTCCAGGCCCCAATGGGGCTACGCCTTC.

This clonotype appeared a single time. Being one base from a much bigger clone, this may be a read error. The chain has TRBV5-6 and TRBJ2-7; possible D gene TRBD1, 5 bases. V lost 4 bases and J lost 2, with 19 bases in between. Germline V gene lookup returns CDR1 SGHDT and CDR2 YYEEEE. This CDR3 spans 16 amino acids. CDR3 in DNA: TGTGCCAGCAGCCTGAGTGGGGCCCTACCCCCCTACGAGCAGTACTTC. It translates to CASSLSGALPPYEQYF.

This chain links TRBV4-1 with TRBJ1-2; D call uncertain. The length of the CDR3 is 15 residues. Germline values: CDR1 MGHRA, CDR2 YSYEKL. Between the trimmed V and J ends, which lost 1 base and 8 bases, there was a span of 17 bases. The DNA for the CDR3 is TGCGCCAGCAGCCAAGTTGACCGCGAAGTGGGGGGCTACACCTTC. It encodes CASSQVDREVGGYTF.

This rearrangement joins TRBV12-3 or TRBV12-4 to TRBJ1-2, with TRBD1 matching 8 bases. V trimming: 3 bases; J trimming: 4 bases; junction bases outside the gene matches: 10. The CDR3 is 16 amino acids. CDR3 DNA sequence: TGTGCCAGCAGTTTCCCTTCCGGGACAGGTCCCTATGGCTACACCTTC. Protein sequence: CASSFPSGTGPYGYTF.

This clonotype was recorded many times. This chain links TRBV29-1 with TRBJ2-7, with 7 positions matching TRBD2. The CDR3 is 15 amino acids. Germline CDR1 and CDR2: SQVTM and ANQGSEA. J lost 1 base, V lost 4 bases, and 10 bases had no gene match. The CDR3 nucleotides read TGCAGCGTTGTAGAAGGGAGGGGTTCTTCCTACGAGCAGTACTTC. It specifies CSVVEGRGSSYEQYF.

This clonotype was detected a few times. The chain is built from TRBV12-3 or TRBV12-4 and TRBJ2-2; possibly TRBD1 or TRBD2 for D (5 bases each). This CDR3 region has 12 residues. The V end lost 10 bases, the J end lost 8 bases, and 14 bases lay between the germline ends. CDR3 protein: CATNRGVGELFF. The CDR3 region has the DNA TGTGCCACCAACCGAGGGGTTGGGGAGCTGTTTTTT.

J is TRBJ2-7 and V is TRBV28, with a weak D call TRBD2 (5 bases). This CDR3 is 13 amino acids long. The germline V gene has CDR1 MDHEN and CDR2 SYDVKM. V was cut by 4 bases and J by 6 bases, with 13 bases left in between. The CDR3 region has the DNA TGTGCCAGCAGTTGGGGTGGGGAGATCGAGCAGTACTTC. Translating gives CASSWGGEIEQYF.

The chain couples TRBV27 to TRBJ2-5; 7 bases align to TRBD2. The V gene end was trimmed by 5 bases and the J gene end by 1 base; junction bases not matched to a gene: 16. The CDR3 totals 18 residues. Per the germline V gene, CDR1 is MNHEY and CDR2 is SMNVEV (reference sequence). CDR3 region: CASSPKGGARGGQETQYF. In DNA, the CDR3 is TGTGCCAGCAGTCCTAAGGGAGGGGCGCGTGGGGGCCAAGAGACCCAGTACTTC.

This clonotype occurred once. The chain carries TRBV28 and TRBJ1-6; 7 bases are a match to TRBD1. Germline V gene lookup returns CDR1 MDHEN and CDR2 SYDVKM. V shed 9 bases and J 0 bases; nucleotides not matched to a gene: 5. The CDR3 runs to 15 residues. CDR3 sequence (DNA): TGTGCCAGTTATGGGGACAGCTCCTATAATTCACCCCTCCACTTT. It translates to CASYGDSSYNSPLHF.

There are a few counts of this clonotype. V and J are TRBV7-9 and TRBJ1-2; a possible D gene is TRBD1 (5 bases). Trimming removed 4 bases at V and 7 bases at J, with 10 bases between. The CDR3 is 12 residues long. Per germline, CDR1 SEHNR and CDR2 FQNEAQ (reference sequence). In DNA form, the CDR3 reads TGTGCCAGCAGCTCCCGGGACGTTGGCTACACCTTC. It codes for CASSSRDVGYTF. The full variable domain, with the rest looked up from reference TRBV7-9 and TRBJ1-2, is DTGVSQNPRHKITKRGQNVTFRCDPISEHNRLYWYRQTLGQGPEFLTYFQNEAQLEKSRLLSDRFSAERPKGSFSTLEIQRTEQGDSAMYLCASSSRDVGYTFGSGTRLTVV.

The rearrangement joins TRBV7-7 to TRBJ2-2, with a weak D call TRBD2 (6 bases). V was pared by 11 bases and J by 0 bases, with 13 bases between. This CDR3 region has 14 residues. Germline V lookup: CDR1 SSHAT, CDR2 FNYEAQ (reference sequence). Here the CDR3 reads CAGGGRSNTGELFF. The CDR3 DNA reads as TGTGCCGGGGGAGGACGGTCGAACACCGGGGAGCTGTTTTTT.

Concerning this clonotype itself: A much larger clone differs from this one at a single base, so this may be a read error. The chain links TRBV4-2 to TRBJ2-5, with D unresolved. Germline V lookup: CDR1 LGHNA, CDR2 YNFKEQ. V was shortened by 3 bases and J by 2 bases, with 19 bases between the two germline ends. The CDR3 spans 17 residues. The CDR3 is CASSHDVRRSTQETQYF. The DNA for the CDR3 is TGTGCCAGCAGCCATGATGTAAGAAGATCAACGCAAGAGACCCAGTACTTC.

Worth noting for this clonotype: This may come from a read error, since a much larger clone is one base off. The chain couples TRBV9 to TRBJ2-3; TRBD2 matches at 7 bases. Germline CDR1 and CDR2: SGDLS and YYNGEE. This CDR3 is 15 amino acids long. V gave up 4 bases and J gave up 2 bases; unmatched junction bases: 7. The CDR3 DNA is TGTGCCAGCAGCATCCCTAGCGGTTACACAGATACGCAGTATTTT. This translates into CASSIPSGYTDTQYF.

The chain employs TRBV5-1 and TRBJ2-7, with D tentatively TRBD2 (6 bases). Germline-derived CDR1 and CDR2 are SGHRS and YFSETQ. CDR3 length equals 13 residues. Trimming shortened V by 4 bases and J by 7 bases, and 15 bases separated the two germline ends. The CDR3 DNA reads TGCGCCAGCAGCGAACGGGGGTACAATGAGCAGTACTTC. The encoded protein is CASSERGYNEQYF.

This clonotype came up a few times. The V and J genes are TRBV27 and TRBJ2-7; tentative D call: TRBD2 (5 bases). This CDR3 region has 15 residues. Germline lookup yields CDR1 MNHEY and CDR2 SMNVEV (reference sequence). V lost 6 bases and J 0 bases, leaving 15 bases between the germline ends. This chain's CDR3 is CASRAAGGGSYEQYF. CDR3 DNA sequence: TGTGCCAGCAGGGCAGCCGGAGGAGGCTCCTACGAGCAGTACTTC.

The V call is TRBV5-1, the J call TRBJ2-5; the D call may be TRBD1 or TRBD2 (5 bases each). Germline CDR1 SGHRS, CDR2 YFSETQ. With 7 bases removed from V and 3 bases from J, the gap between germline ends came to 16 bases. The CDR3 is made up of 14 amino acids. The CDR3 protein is CASVRGLEEETQYF. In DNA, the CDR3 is TGCGCCAGCGTGAGGGGATTGGAAGAAGAGACCCAGTACTTC.

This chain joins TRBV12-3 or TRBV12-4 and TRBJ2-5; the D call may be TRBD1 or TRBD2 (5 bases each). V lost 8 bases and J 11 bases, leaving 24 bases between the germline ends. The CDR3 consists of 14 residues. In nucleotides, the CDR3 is TGTGCCAGCCGGGGACCGGGGTTCCCGAGTGAGCAGTACTTC. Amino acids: CASRGPGFPSEQYF.

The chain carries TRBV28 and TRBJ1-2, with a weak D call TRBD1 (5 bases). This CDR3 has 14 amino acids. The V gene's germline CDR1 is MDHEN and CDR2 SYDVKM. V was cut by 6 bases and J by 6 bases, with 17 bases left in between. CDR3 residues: CASSPGAGFDGYTF. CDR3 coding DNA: TGTGCCAGCAGCCCCGGGGCAGGGTTCGATGGCTACACCTTC.

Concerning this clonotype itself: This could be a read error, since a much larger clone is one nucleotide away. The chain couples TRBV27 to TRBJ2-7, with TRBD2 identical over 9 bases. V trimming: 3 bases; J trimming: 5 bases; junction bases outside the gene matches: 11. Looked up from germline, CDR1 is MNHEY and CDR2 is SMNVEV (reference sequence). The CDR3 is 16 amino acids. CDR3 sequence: CASSLWGLALHDEQYF. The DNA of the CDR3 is TGTGCCAGCAGTTTGTGGGGACTAGCTCTCCATGACGAGCAGTACTTC.

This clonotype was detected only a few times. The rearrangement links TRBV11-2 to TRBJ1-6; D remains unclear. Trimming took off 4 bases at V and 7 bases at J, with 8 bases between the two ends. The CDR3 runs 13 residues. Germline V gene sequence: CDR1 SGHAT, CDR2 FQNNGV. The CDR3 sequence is CASSSQSNSPLHF. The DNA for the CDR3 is TGTGCCAGCAGCTCCCAGTCCAATTCACCCCTCCACTTT.

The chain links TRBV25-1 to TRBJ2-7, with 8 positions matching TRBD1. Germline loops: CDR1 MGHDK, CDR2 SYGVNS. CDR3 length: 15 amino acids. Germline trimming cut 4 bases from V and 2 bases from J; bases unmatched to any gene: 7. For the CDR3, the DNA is TGTGCCAGCAGTGTAGGGACAGGCCTGACCTACGAGCAGTACTTC. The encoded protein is CASSVGTGLTYEQYF.

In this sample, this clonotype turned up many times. CDR3 protein: CSATSGRIYEQYF. The CDR3 DNA is TGCAGTGCTACTAGCGGGAGAATCTACGAGCAGTACTTC. The chain carries TRBV20-1 and TRBJ2-7, with 10 bases identical to TRBD2. V trimming: 4 bases; J trimming: 3 bases; junction bases outside the gene matches: 3. Germline V gene lookup returns CDR1 DFQATT and CDR2 SNEGSKA (reference sequence). The CDR3 sequence is 13 residues long.

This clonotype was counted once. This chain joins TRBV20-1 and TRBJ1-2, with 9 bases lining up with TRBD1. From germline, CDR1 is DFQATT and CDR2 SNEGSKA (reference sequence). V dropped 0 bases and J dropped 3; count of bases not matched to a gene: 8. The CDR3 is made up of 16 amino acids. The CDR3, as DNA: TGCAGTGCTAGAGACCCGGGACAGGGCGTTGACTATGGCTACACCTTC. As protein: CSARDPGQGVDYGYTF.

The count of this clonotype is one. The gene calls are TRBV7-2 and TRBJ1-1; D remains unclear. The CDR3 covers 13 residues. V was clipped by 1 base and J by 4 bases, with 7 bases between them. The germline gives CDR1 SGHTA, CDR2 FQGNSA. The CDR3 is CASSLGPATEAFF. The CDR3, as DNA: TGTGCCAGCAGCTTAGGCCCGGCCACTGAAGCTTTCTTT.